This passage covers 23 T cell receptor beta chains from one sample sequenced in a study of OX40 agonist ivuxolimab in advanced cancers. Sequencing used immunoSEQ multiplex PCR; TCRdb keeps in-frame clones, though not all of them. The repertoire consists of 60,000 to 70,000 clones, with approximately 90% occurring once and the leading ten covering roughly 13%. The specimen was CD4+ or CD8+ T cells sorted from blood, collected in a trial of the OX40 agonist ivuxolimab. These receptors were taken from an adult with an advanced solid tumor such as melanoma, head and neck, liver or kidney cancer.

The genes are TRBV5-4 and TRBJ1-5, with D possibly matching TRBD1 (5 bases). The V and J ends lost 1 base and 9 bases respectively, with 14 bases between them. The CDR3 length is 14 residues. CDR1 is SGHNT and CDR2 is YYREEE in the germline V gene (reference sequence). CDR3 in DNA: TGTGCCAGCAGCTTGCCTCCAGGGTGTTGGCCCCAGCATTTT. It is translated as CASSLPPGCWPQHF.

The V gene is TRBV7-2, the J gene TRBJ2-7; D gene ambiguous. Germline CDR1 is SGHTA and CDR2 is FQGNSA. The germline V and J ends were trimmed by 4 bases and 6 bases, with 16 bases remaining between them. This CDR3 has 14 residues. The CDR3 bases are TGTGCCAGCAGCTCGACGGCGAGCAATCGCGAGCAGTACTTC. Encoded protein: CASSSTASNREQYF.

The gene calls are TRBV4-1 and TRBJ2-7; TRBD2 aligns across 8 bases. V shed 4 bases and J 4 bases; nucleotides not matched to a gene: 9. The CDR3 extends over 15 amino acids. Germline assignment: CDR1 MGHRA and CDR2 YSYEKL. In nucleotides, the CDR3 is TGCGCCAGCAGCCCTGGGAGCGGGGGAACATACGAGCAGTACTTC. It is translated as CASSPGSGGTYEQYF.

The V and J genes are TRBV14 and TRBJ2-7; D is ambiguous. Looked up from germline, CDR1 is SGHDN and CDR2 is FVKESK. V gave up 1 base and J gave up 5 bases, with 12 bases separating them. This CDR3 contains 14 residues. The CDR3 reads CASSQADRWDEQYF. CDR3 DNA: TGTGCCAGCAGCCAAGCCGACCGCTGGGACGAGCAGTACTTC.

The rearrangement links TRBV6-5 to TRBJ2-3, with D maybe TRBD1 (6 bases). Per germline, CDR1 MNHEY and CDR2 SVGAGI. This CDR3 is 16 amino acids long. V lost 6 bases and J 0 bases, leaving 16 bases between the germline ends. The CDR3 nucleotides are TGTGCCAGCAGCTACCACAGGGCGCCTAGCACAGATACGCAGTATTTT. This translates into CASSYHRAPSTDTQYF.

This clone occurred once. The chain employs TRBV29-1 and TRBJ1-5; the D gene is possibly TRBD1 (5 bases). From germline, CDR1 is SQVTM and CDR2 ANQGSEA. This CDR3 has 13 residues. The V end was cut by 4 bases, the J end by 0 bases, with 7 bases between. The CDR3: CSVGQYSNQPQHF. In nucleotides, the CDR3 is TGCAGCGTTGGACAGTATAGCAATCAGCCCCAGCATTTT.

This sequence joins TRBV19 and TRBJ1-2, with 8 nucleotides matching TRBD1. The CDR3 spans 15 residues. Germline-derived CDR1 and CDR2 are LNHDA and SQIVND (reference sequence). J was trimmed by 8 bases and V by 2 bases; bases with no gene match: 10. CDR3 sequence reads: CASSIWAGGVDGYTF. CDR3 coding DNA: TGTGCCAGTAGTATATGGGCAGGGGGCGTTGACGGCTACACCTTC.

This chain links TRBV27 with TRBJ2-7, with no clear D. Germline CDR1 and CDR2: MNHEY and SMNVEV (reference sequence). V dropped 3 bases and J dropped 6 bases, with 12 bases sitting between them. The CDR3 loop spans 13 amino acids. As DNA, the CDR3 is TGTGCCAGCAGTTTTAGCCCAGGCCGCGAGCAGTACTTC. This encodes CASSFSPGREQYF.

The V and J genes are TRBV4-1 and TRBJ1-5, with D possibly being TRBD1 (5 bases). The CDR3 has 13 amino acids. Germline V gene data show CDR1 as MGHRA and CDR2 as YSYEKL. V shed 1 base and J shed 6 bases, with 7 bases lying between them. The CDR3 nucleotides are TGCGCCAGCAGCCAAGGGGGGATTCAGCCCCAGCATTTT. This gives the protein CASSQGGIQPQHF.

The V and J genes are TRBV11-2 and TRBJ2-7; TRBD1 aligns across 10 bases. The junction had 12 bases not matched to a gene; V was cut back by 1 base and J by 0 bases. This CDR3 comprises 19 residues. The germline V gene has CDR1 SGHAT and CDR2 FQNNGV. The CDR3: CASSLAPGTGAFPSYEQYF. The CDR3 nucleotides are TGTGCCAGCAGCTTAGCCCCCGGGACAGGGGCCTTCCCCTCCTACGAGCAGTACTTC.

The rearrangement links TRBV27 to TRBJ2-1, with TRBD2 matching over 11 bases. V was clipped by 3 bases and J by 8 bases; unmatched bases: 6. CDR3 length: 15 amino acids. Germline V gene data show CDR1 as MNHEY and CDR2 as SMNVEV (reference sequence). CDR3 region: CASSFLAGGRDEQFF. The CDR3 DNA reads TGTGCCAGCAGTTTCCTAGCGGGAGGCAGGGATGAGCAGTTCTTC.

This clone was seen just once. The V and J genes are TRBV7-3 and TRBJ2-1, with 10 bases identical to TRBD2. In germline, CDR1 is SGHTA, CDR2 FQGTGA. The V segment lost 2 bases and the J segment 7 bases; nucleotides outside the gene matches: 5. CDR3 length: 15 amino acids. CDR3 sequence (DNA): TGTGCCAGCAGCTTAGGAGCGGGAGGGCCGAATGAGCAGTTCTTC. It encodes CASSLGAGGPNEQFF.

The rearrangement joins TRBV7-9 to TRBJ2-3; D is undetermined. This CDR3 is 17 amino acids long. Germline CDR1 SEHNR, CDR2 FQNEAQ (reference sequence). V was pared by 8 bases and J by 2 bases, with 23 bases between. The CDR3 DNA reads as TGTGCCAGCCGAACCTCCTTGGACCAAACTTTCACAGATACGCAGTATTTT. Translation: CASRTSLDQTFTDTQYF.

The chain joins TRBV25-1 to TRBJ2-4, with D perhaps matching TRBD1 (7 bases). V lost 4 bases and J lost 6, with 16 bases in between. CDR1 is MGHDK, CDR2 SYGVNS, per germline. The length of the CDR3 is 15 residues. CDR3 in DNA: TGTGCCAGCAGTGGCAGACAGGGCGGGGCAAACATTCAGTACTTC. This codes for CASSGRQGGANIQYF.

The chain uses TRBV11-1 and TRBJ2-5; tentatively, D is TRBD2 (5 bases). The germline V gene encodes CDR1 SGHAT and CDR2 FQDESV (reference sequence). V was cut by 1 base and J by 5 bases, with 8 bases left in between. CDR3 size: 13 residues. In DNA, the CDR3 is TGTGCCAGCAGCTTAGGAGGGCTGGAGACCCAGTACTTC. It is translated as CASSLGGLETQYF.

This rearrangement joins TRBV7-9 to TRBJ1-1; 9 nucleotides agree with TRBD1. The germline V gene has CDR1 SEHNR and CDR2 FQNEAQ (reference sequence). The CDR3 sequence is 16 residues long. J lost 3 bases, V lost 4 bases, and 9 bases had no gene match. CDR3 coding DNA: TGTGCCAGCAGCTCCCCACCACAGGGGGCGGACACTGAAGCTTTCTTT. It specifies CASSSPPQGADTEAFF.

The CDR3 reads CASSPGAGGTYEQYF. The CDR3 DNA reads as TGTGCCAGTAGTCCCGGGGCAGGAGGAACCTACGAGCAGTACTTC. The chain carries TRBV19 and TRBJ2-7; TRBD1 or TRBD2 may be the D gene (5 bases each). The CDR3 has 15 amino acids. Deletions cut 5 bases from V and 2 bases from J, with 16 bases between. Per germline, CDR1 LNHDA and CDR2 SQIVND (reference sequence).

This clone was seen only a few times. The chain employs TRBV10-1 and TRBJ2-7; 7 nucleotides align to TRBD1. Looked up from germline, CDR1 is WNHNN and CDR2 is SYGVQD (reference sequence). CDR3 length: 15 amino acids. With 8 bases clipped from V and 0 bases from J, the junction kept 10 bases outside the gene matches. The CDR3 sequence: CASGNRDRDSYEQYF. The CDR3 bases are TGCGCCAGCGGAAACCGGGACAGAGACTCCTACGAGCAGTACTTC.

The V gene is TRBV6-6, the J gene TRBJ1-1; D remains ambiguous. Between the trimmed V and J ends, which lost 2 bases and 3 bases, there was a span of 13 bases. The CDR3 consists of 15 residues. The germline gives CDR1 MNHNY, CDR2 SVGAGI (reference sequence). CDR3 DNA sequence: TGTGCCAGCAGTTACAGGGTGGATATGGACACTGAAGCTTTCTTT. Its translation: CASSYRVDMDTEAFF.

The V call is TRBV5-1, the J call TRBJ2-7; 15 bases are a match to TRBD2. The CDR3 is 18 residues long. CDR1 SGHRS and CDR2 YFSETQ come from the germline V gene. J gave up 0 bases and V 4 bases, and 8 bases lay outside the gene matches. This chain's CDR3 is CASSQPGLAGGYSYEQYF. The CDR3 DNA follows: TGCGCCAGCAGCCAACCGGGACTAGCGGGAGGCTACTCCTACGAGCAGTACTTC. The entire variable domain, with the rest obtained from reference TRBV5-1 and TRBJ2-7, is as follows: KAGVTQTPRYLIKTRGQQVTLSCSPISGHRSVSWYQQTPGQGLQFLFEYFSETQRNKGNFPGRFSGRQFSNSRSEMNVSTLELGDSALYLCASSQPGLAGGYSYEQYFGPGTRLTVT.

The V gene is TRBV5-1, the J gene TRBJ1-1; D might be TRBD1 (6 bases). The CDR3 spans 13 residues. Per the germline V gene, CDR1 is SGHRS and CDR2 is YFSETQ. Trimming pared 5 bases from V and 0 bases from J, leaving 8 bases between. CDR3 loop: CASSRGMNTEAFF. In DNA, the CDR3 is TGCGCCAGCAGTAGGGGGATGAACACTGAAGCTTTCTTT.

The V call is TRBV28, the J call TRBJ1-1; 7 bases are a match to TRBD1. This CDR3 region has 15 residues. V lost 3 bases to trimming and J lost 1 base; unmatched junction nucleotides: 5. CDR1 and CDR2 (germline): MDHEN, SYDVKM. CDR3: CASSFPRTGNTEAFF. The CDR3 bases are TGTGCCAGCAGTTTTCCTAGGACAGGGAACACTGAAGCTTTCTTT.

J is TRBJ2-7 and V is TRBV19; D not certain. This CDR3 is built from 13 residues. Germline CDR1 LNHDA, CDR2 SQIVND (reference sequence). Trimming cost V 5 bases and J 2 bases, with 10 bases left between them. Written as DNA, the CDR3 is TGTGCCAGTAGTGCGTTCGAGGCCTACGAGCAGTACTTC. This codes for CASSAFEAYEQYF.